Each of the 10 T cell receptor beta chains below was sequenced from the same sample in a study of blood T cell repertoires in COVID-19. TCRdb's table, derived via immunoSEQ multiplex PCR, lists solely in-frame clones and lacks some. The repertoire holds about 400,000 clones, with approximately 88% as singletons. The specimen was peripheral blood. These receptors originate from a man aged 40-50 years with acute or convalescent COVID-19.

The rearrangement joins TRBV27 to TRBJ1-6; D possibly corresponds to TRBD1 (5 bases). Germline loops: CDR1 MNHEY, CDR2 SMNVEV (reference sequence). The V and J ends lost 4 bases and 7 bases respectively, with 11 bases between them. This CDR3 has 14 amino acids. The chain's CDR3 is CASSSRQTNSPLHF. The CDR3 DNA follows: TGTGCCAGCAGTTCTCGACAGACCAATTCACCCCTCCACTTT.

V is TRBV9 and J is TRBJ2-5; D remains unclear. This CDR3 comprises 14 residues. V was shortened by 0 bases and J by 2 bases, with 8 bases between the two germline ends. Germline CDR1 reads SGDLS; CDR2 reads YYNGEE. DNA of the CDR3: TGTGCCAGCAGCGTAGGATGGAGTCAAGAGACCCAGTACTTC. This translates into CASSVGWSQETQYF. Full variable domain (remainder filled in from reference TRBV9 and TRBJ2-5): DSGVTQTPKHLITATGQRVTLRCSPRSGDLSVYWYQQSLDQGLQFLIQYYNGEERAKGNILERFSAQQFPDLHSELNLSSLELGDSALYFCASSVGWSQETQYFGPGTRLLVL.

The chain joins TRBV2 to TRBJ2-5, with TRBD2 matching over 13 bases. The CDR3 is 15 residues long. With V trimmed by 6 bases and J by 2 bases, 3 bases remained unmatched. Per germline, CDR1 SNHLY and CDR2 FYNNEI. CDR3 coding DNA: TGTGCCAGCAGAGGACTAGCGGGAGTACAAGAGACCCAGTACTTC. Translation: CASRGLAGVQETQYF.

The rearrangement links TRBV7-8 to TRBJ1-2; D gene uncertain. Per germline, CDR1 SGHVS and CDR2 FQNEAQ. Trimming shortened V by 1 base and J by 2 bases, and 14 bases separated the two germline ends. This CDR3 has 16 amino acids. The CDR3 reads CASSLEGLAKNYGYTF. The CDR3 bases are TGTGCCAGCAGCTTAGAAGGTCTAGCCAAAAACTATGGCTACACCTTC.

The chain uses TRBV7-6 and TRBJ2-3, with 7 bases identical to TRBD1. The germline gives CDR1 SGHVS, CDR2 FNYEAQ. CDR3 length equals 15 residues. The junction had 0 bases not matched to a gene; V was cut back by 0 bases and J by 0 bases. The CDR3 loop reads CASSLADRSTDTQYF. CDR3 bases: TGTGCCAGCAGCTTAGCGGACAGGAGCACAGATACGCAGTATTTT. Full variable domain (remainder filled in from reference TRBV7-6 and TRBJ2-3): GAGVSQSPRYKVTKRGQDVALRCDPISGHVSLYWYRQALGQGPEFLTYFNYEAQQDKSGLPNDRFSAERPEGSISTLTIQRTEQRDSAMYRCASSLADRSTDTQYFGPGTRLTVL.

This clone showed up just once. The J gene is TRBJ2-2, the V gene TRBV9, with 10 bases fitting TRBD2. Germline V gene lookup returns CDR1 SGDLS and CDR2 YYNGEE. J was trimmed by 6 bases and V by 4 bases; bases with no gene match: 18. The CDR3 covers 19 residues. The CDR3 is CASSPTGASGSEYAGELFF. CDR3 in DNA: TGTGCCAGCAGCCCCACGGGGGCTAGCGGGAGTGAGTATGCCGGGGAGCTGTTTTTT.

The V call is TRBV7-8, the J call TRBJ1-5; D is unresolved. Per germline, CDR1 SGHVS and CDR2 FQNEAQ. The CDR3 totals 14 residues. The V end was cut by 5 bases, the J end by 2 bases, with 10 bases between. In DNA form, the CDR3 reads TGTGCCAGCAGCCCACCAGAGGGCAATCAGCCCCAGCATTTT. This gives the protein CASSPPEGNQPQHF.

This clone was found once. The chain links TRBV9 to TRBJ1-2; 7 nucleotides align to TRBD1. With V trimmed by 4 bases and J by 13 bases, 10 bases remained unmatched. The CDR3 loop spans 12 amino acids. Germline V gene lookup returns CDR1 SGDLS and CDR2 YYNGEE. CDR3 bases: TGTGCCAGCAGCACGGGACAGACGGTACCCACCTTC. Translated: CASSTGQTVPTF.

This clone was recorded a few times. The V and J genes are TRBV6-5 and TRBJ2-2; no definite D call. CDR1 and CDR2 (germline): MNHEY, SVGAGI. This CDR3 has 14 residues. V was trimmed by 5 bases and J by 0 bases, leaving 7 bases between them. This CDR3 reads CASSLAANTGELFF. The CDR3, as DNA: TGTGCCAGCAGTCTGGCAGCGAACACCGGGGAGCTGTTTTTT.

V gene TRBV28 combines with J gene TRBJ2-5, with D tentatively TRBD2 (6 bases). Deletions cut 8 bases from V and 4 bases from J, with 17 bases between. CDR1 and CDR2 from the germline V gene are MDHEN and SYDVKM. The CDR3 has 14 amino acids. CDR3 region: CASAPAGSRETQYF. CDR3 DNA: TGTGCCAGCGCCCCGGCGGGAAGTAGAGAGACCCAGTACTTC.